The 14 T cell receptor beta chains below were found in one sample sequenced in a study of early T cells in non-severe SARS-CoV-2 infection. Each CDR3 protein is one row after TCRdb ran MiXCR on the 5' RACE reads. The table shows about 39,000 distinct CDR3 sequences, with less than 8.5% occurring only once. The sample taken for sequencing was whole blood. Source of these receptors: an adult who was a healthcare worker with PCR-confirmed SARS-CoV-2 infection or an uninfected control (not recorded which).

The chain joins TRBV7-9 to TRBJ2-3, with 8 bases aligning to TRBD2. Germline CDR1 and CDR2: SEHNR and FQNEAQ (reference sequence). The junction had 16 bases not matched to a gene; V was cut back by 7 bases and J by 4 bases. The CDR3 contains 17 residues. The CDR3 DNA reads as TGTGCCAGCACCCTCCAAGTCTTAGCGGGGTTGGCAGATACGCAGTATTTT. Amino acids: CASTLQVLAGLADTQYF.

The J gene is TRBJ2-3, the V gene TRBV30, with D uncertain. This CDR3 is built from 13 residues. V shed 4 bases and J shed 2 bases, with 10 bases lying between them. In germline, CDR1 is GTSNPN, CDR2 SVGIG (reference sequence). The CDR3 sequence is CAWTVTTTDTQYF. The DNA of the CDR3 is TGTGCCTGGACAGTGACAACCACAGATACGCAGTATTTT.

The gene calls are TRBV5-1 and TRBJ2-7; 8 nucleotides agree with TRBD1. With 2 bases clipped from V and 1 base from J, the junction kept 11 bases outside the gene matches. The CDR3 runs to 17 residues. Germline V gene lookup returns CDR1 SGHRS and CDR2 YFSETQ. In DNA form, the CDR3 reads TGCGCCAGCAGCTTCTCGCCCCCCGGACAGGGATCCTACGAGCAGTACTTC. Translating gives CASSFSPPGQGSYEQYF.

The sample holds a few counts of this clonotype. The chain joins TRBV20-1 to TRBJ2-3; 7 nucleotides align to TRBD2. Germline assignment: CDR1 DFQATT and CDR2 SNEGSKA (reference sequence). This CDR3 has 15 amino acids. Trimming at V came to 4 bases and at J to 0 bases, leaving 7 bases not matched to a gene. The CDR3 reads CSANAASGSTDTQYF. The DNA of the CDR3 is TGCAGTGCTAATGCGGCTAGCGGAAGCACAGATACGCAGTATTTT.

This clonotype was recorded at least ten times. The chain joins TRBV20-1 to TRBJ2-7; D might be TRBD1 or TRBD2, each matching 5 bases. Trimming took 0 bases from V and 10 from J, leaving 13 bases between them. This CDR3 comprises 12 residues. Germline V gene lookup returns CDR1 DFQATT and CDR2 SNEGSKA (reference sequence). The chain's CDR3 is CSARDIGAYQYF. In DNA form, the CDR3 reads TGCAGTGCTAGAGATATCGGGGCTTATCAGTACTTC.

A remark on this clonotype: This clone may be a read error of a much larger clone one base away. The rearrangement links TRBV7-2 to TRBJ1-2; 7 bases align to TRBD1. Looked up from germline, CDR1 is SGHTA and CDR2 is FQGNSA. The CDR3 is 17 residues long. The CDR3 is CASSLLPDRAIGYDYTF. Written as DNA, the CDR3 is TGTGCCAGCAGCTTACTCCCCGACAGGGCGATCGGCTATGACTACACCTTC.

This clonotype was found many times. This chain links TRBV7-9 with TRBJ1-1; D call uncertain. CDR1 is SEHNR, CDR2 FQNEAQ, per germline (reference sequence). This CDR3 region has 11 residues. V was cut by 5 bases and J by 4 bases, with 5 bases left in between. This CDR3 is CASSPSTEAFF. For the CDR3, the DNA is TGTGCCAGCAGCCCCAGCACTGAAGCTTTCTTT.

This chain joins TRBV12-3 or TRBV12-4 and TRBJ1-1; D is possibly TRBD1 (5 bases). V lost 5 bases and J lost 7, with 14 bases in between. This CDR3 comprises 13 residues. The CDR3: CASSLRDGSEAFF. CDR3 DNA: TGTGCCAGCAGTCTTAGGGACGGAAGTGAAGCTTTCTTT.

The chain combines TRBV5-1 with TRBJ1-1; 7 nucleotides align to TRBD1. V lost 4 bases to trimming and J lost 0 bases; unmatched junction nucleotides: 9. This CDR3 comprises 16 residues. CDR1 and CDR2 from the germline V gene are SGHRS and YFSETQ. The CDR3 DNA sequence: TGCGCCAGCAGCCAAAGGGGGCGATCCATGAACACTGAAGCTTTCTTT. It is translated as CASSQRGRSMNTEAFF.

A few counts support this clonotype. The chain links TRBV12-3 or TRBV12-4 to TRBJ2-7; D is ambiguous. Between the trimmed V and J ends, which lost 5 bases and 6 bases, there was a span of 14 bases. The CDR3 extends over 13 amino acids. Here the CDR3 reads CASSILPSPEQYF. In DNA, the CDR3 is TGTGCCAGCAGTATACTGCCGTCTCCCGAGCAGTACTTC.

The CDR3 sequence: CASSQAAPSGGQYF. The CDR3 nucleotides read TGTGCCAGCAGCCAAGCCGCCCCTAGCGGGGGCCAGTACTTC. The chain carries TRBV14 and TRBJ2-7; 10 nucleotides agree with TRBD2. Trimming cost V 1 base and J 10 bases; bases outside gene matches: 7. There are 14 residues in the CDR3. Germline V gene sequence: CDR1 SGHDN, CDR2 FVKESK.

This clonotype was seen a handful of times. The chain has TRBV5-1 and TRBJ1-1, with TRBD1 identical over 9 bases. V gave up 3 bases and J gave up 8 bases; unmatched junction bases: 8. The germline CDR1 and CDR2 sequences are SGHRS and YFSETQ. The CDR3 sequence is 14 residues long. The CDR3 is CASSSQPGQGEAFF. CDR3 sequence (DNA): TGCGCCAGCAGCTCCCAGCCGGGACAGGGAGAAGCTTTCTTT.

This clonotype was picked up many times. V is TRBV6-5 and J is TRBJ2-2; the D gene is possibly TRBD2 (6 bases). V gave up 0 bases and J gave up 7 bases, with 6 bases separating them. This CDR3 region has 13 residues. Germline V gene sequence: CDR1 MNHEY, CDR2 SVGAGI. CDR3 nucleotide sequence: TGTGCCAGCAGTTACTCGCGGGGCGGGGAGCTGTTTTTT. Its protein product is CASSYSRGGELFF.

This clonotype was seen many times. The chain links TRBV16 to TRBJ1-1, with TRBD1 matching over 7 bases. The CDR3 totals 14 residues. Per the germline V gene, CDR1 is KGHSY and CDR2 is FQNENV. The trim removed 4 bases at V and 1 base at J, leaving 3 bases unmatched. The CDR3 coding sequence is TGTGCCAGCAGCCTGTGGACAGGGAACACTGAAGCTTTCTTT. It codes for CASSLWTGNTEAFF.